One and the same sample provided the 15 T cell receptor beta chains below, sequenced in a study of blood T cell repertoires in COVID-19. The assay was immunoSEQ multiplex PCR, and TCRdb's table has in-frame clones only and misses some. The repertoire holds 88,000 or so clones, with more than 75% as singletons. What was sequenced was peripheral blood. The source of these receptors is a human donor in a cohort sampled during active COVID-19.

There are a few counts of this clone. V and J are TRBV19 and TRBJ2-7, with a tentative D call TRBD2 (6 bases). V lost 3 bases and J 6 bases, leaving 15 bases between the germline ends. The germline V gene encodes CDR1 LNHDA and CDR2 SQIVND (reference sequence). CDR3 length equals 14 residues. The CDR3: CASSIPQAGGEQYF. The DNA of the CDR3 is TGTGCCAGTAGTATTCCACAGGCCGGGGGCGAGCAGTACTTC.

J is TRBJ2-3 and V is TRBV9, with D perhaps TRBD2 (6 bases). Between the trimmed V and J ends, which lost 7 bases and 2 bases, there was a span of 14 bases. The CDR3 is 14 residues long. CDR1 is SGDLS and CDR2 is YYNGEE in the germline V gene. CDR3 loop: CASGGDFTTDTQYF. The CDR3 DNA sequence: TGTGCCAGCGGAGGGGACTTCACCACAGATACGCAGTATTTT.

The V and J genes are TRBV5-4 and TRBJ2-1; perhaps TRBD1 as D (6 bases). Germline-derived CDR1 and CDR2 are SGHNT and YYREEE (reference sequence). Between the trimmed V and J ends, which lost 4 bases and 0 bases, there was a span of 14 bases. The CDR3 contains 16 residues. The CDR3 protein is CASSKDRTSSYNEQFF. For the CDR3, the DNA is TGTGCCAGCAGCAAAGACAGGACCTCCTCCTACAATGAGCAGTTCTTC. The full variable domain, with the rest looked up from reference TRBV5-4 and TRBJ2-1, is ETGVTQSPTHLIKTRGQQVTLRCSSQSGHNTVSWYQQALGQGPQFIFQYYREEENGRGNFPPRFSGLQFPNYSSELNVNALELDDSALYLCASSKDRTSSYNEQFFGPGTRLTVL.

The chain has TRBV4-1 and TRBJ2-7; weak D call: TRBD1 (5 bases). CDR3 length equals 13 residues. Germline values: CDR1 MGHRA, CDR2 YSYEKL. V was clipped by 4 bases and J by 5 bases, with 12 bases between them. Here the CDR3 reads CASSPTVPNEQYF. The CDR3 DNA sequence: TGCGCCAGCAGCCCGACAGTCCCCAACGAGCAGTACTTC.

The chain is built from TRBV7-9 and TRBJ1-1, with 8 bases identical to TRBD1. The CDR3 totals 13 residues. Germline trimming cut 8 bases from V and 3 bases from J; bases unmatched to any gene: 5. Per the germline V gene, CDR1 is SEHNR and CDR2 is FQNEAQ (reference sequence). CDR3 coding DNA: TGTGCCAGCGCGGGACAGGCAGACACTGAAGCTTTCTTT. It specifies CASAGQADTEAFF.

A single count supports this clone. Sequence at one end of the junction differs from germline and may be a read error. This chain connects TRBV7-7 to TRBJ2-5, with 13 bases aligning to TRBD2. The CDR3 covers 14 residues. Germline V gives CDR1 SSHAT, CDR2 FNYEAQ (reference sequence). This CDR3 is CASSLARTSGRQYF. The CDR3 nucleotides read TGTGCTAGCAGCTTAGCGAGGACTAGCGGGAGACAGTACTTC.

The rearrangement joins TRBV25-1 to TRBJ2-3; 8 bases are a match to TRBD2. The CDR3 covers 16 residues. Germline CDR1 reads MGHDK; CDR2 reads SYGVNS. V dropped 1 base and J dropped 0; count of bases not matched to a gene: 3. CDR3 amino acids: CASSESSGGSTDTQYF. The CDR3 coding sequence is TGTGCCAGCAGTGAATCTTCGGGAGGGAGCACAGATACGCAGTATTTT.

The chain has TRBV9 and TRBJ1-6; 7 bases match TRBD1. From germline, CDR1 is SGDLS and CDR2 YYNGEE. With V trimmed by 0 bases and J by 5 bases, 5 bases remained unmatched. CDR3 length: 16 amino acids. The CDR3, as DNA: TGTGCCAGCAGCGTAGGTCGGCAGGGGGATAATTCACCCCTCCACTTT. It translates to CASSVGRQGDNSPLHF.

V and J are TRBV6-2 or TRBV6-3 and TRBJ2-3; 13 bases line up with TRBD2. This CDR3 is built from 18 residues. CDR1 is MNHEY, CDR2 SVGEGT, per germline. After removal of 0 bases from V and 4 bases from J, the junction contained 7 bases not matched to a gene. The CDR3 region has the DNA TGTGCCAGCAGTTACTCCCTTGGACTAGCGGGAGCCCCAGATACGCAGTATTTT. The encoded protein is CASSYSLGLAGAPDTQYF.

The sample holds many counts of this clone. The chain carries TRBV11-2 and TRBJ2-7, with D perhaps matching TRBD1 (6 bases). CDR1 SGHAT and CDR2 FQNNGV come from the germline V gene. V was clipped by 0 bases and J by 6 bases, with 9 bases between them. This CDR3 has 13 residues. CDR3 in amino acids: CASSLDTGSEQYF. Written as DNA, the CDR3 is TGTGCCAGCAGCTTAGACACAGGGAGCGAGCAGTACTTC.

This clone appeared a single time. The gene calls are TRBV29-1 and TRBJ2-3, with D possibly TRBD1 on 5 matching bases. CDR1 and CDR2 (germline): SQVTM, ANQGSEA. The CDR3 is made up of 15 amino acids. Trimming cost V 4 bases and J 1 base, with 15 bases left between them. CDR3 nucleotides: TGCAGCGTTGTATTCGGACACCGGCGCACAGATACGCAGTATTTT. This translates into CSVVFGHRRTDTQYF.

This clone occurred a few times. The chain couples TRBV2 to TRBJ2-5, with 9 bases lining up with TRBD1. The CDR3 loop spans 14 amino acids. J was trimmed by 7 bases and V by 5 bases; bases with no gene match: 8. Per germline, CDR1 SNHLY and CDR2 FYNNEI. The CDR3: CASSPGQGRGTQYF. The CDR3 nucleotides are TGTGCCAGCAGTCCTGGACAGGGGAGGGGGACCCAGTACTTC.

Only a few counts were recorded for this clone. The chain couples TRBV7-9 to TRBJ2-7; TRBD1 is a possible D gene (8 bases). The CDR3 contains 15 residues. CDR1 is SEHNR and CDR2 is FQNEAQ in the germline V gene (reference sequence). V was cut by 4 bases and J by 4 bases, with 17 bases left in between. The CDR3 reads CASSSQDREGYEQYF. The CDR3 DNA reads TGTGCCAGCAGCTCCCAGGACAGGGAGGGATACGAGCAGTACTTC.

This clone was detected only a few times. This chain uses TRBV6-5 with TRBJ1-2; D call uncertain. V lost 0 bases and J lost 3, with 11 bases in between. Germline-derived CDR1 and CDR2 are MNHEY and SVGAGI. The CDR3 consists of 15 residues. The CDR3 DNA is TGTGCCAGCAGTTACTCGAGGCAGACTCACTATGGCTACACCTTC. Translation gives CASSYSRQTHYGYTF.

The CDR3 coding sequence is TGCAGCGTTGAAGATAGGGGAGCGGGAGGGGCTAACTATGGCTACACCTTC. This codes for CSVEDRGAGGANYGYTF. This chain uses TRBV29-1 with TRBJ1-2, with a possible D match to TRBD1 (5 bases). This CDR3 has 17 residues. Trimming removed 0 bases at V and 0 bases at J, with 17 bases between. The germline V gene has CDR1 SQVTM and CDR2 ANQGSEA.